The clone carrying this TCR beta chain was recorded many times. Antigen unknown. The data originate from a study of T cells in Graves' hyperthyroidism and ophthalmopathy. General study points: Ophthalmopathy was separated from stable hyperthyroidism by a 13 V-J model.

Amplification yielded TCR beta CDR3 regions, with RNA transcripts as the source. TCR CDR3 regions were first amplified by RT-PCR with HTBI primers. TCRdb re-derived calls from the multiplex PCR reads in MiXCR, one entry per CDR3 protein. The data show about 600,000 distinct CDR3 sequences, roughly 15% seen once. This CDR3 region has 12 residues. The V gene lost 6 bases and the J gene lost 3 bases, with 8 bases spanning the gap. Germline CDR1 is MDHEN and CDR2 is SYDVKM. Exclusions: uncontrolled infection, other autoimmune disease, pregnancy, lactation. The sequencing input was blood. The source of this sequence is a woman in her fifties or sixties with Graves' ophthalmopathy. The V call is TRBV28, the J call TRBJ1-1; D remains unclear. CDR3 loop: CASRVQYTEAFF. CDR3 coding DNA: TGTGCCAGCAGGGTACAGTACACTGAAGCTTTCTTT.